The 8 T cell receptor beta chains in this list originate from one sample, sequenced in a study of T cells in Graves' hyperthyroidism and ophthalmopathy. There were TCR beta CDR3 regions amplified from RNA transcripts. A set of HTBI primers served as the primers for a first-round RT-PCR of the TCR CDR3. TCRdb passed the multiplex PCR reads through MiXCR, listing each CDR3 protein once. Among about 380,000 distinct CDR3 sequences listed, roughly 14% were seen once. The material sequenced was blood. The receptors come from a woman in her fifties or sixties with Graves' hyperthyroidism.

The chain couples TRBV18 to TRBJ2-7; no clear D. The V end lost 3 bases, the J end lost 5 bases, and 17 bases lay between the germline ends. The CDR3 sequence is 15 residues long. Germline-derived CDR1 and CDR2 are KGHSH and LQKENI. This CDR3 is CASSPGPPRSHEQYF. In DNA, the CDR3 is TGTGCCAGCTCACCCGGACCGCCTAGGAGCCACGAGCAGTACTTC.

The chain links TRBV12-3 or TRBV12-4 to TRBJ2-4, with D maybe TRBD1 (5 bases). The CDR3 is 16 residues long. Trimming stripped 5 bases from V and 1 base from J, with 15 bases between. The CDR3 is CASSPKGFAAKNIQYF. The CDR3 DNA is TGTGCCAGCAGTCCAAAGGGGTTTGCGGCCAAAAACATTCAGTACTTC.

This chain joins TRBV18 and TRBJ2-2, with 13 bases fitting TRBD2. The CDR3 sequence is 19 residues long. Germline V gene data show CDR1 as KGHSH and CDR2 as LQKENI. J was trimmed by 5 bases and V by 0 bases; bases with no gene match: 9. The CDR3 coding sequence is TGTGCCAGCTCACCACCGTCGGGACTAGCGGGACTCGGGACCGGGGAGCTGTTTTTT. Amino acid sequence: CASSPPSGLAGLGTGELFF.

This clonotype was seen at least ten times. The V call is TRBV30, the J call TRBJ1-5; D unresolved. V shed 5 bases and J shed 7 bases, with 15 bases lying between them. The germline V gene has CDR1 GTSNPN and CDR2 SVGIG (reference sequence). This CDR3 spans 13 amino acids. The chain's CDR3 is CAWRPQAGQPQHF. The CDR3 nucleotides read TGTGCCTGGCGCCCGCAGGCCGGCCAGCCCCAGCATTTT.

This clonotype was detected ten times or more. The J gene is TRBJ1-1, the V gene TRBV20-1, with TRBD1 matching 11 bases. The germline V gene has CDR1 DFQATT and CDR2 SNEGSKA (reference sequence). This CDR3 is 16 amino acids long. With V trimmed by 1 base and J by 4 bases, 8 bases remained unmatched. CDR3 sequence (DNA): TGCAGTGCTAGAGCCCACCCCGGGACAGGGGGCACTGAAGCTTTCTTT. It codes for CSARAHPGTGGTEAFF.

This clonotype was found many times. The gene calls are TRBV9 and TRBJ1-4; 7 bases agree with TRBD1. The germline CDR1 and CDR2 sequences are SGDLS and YYNGEE. The CDR3 length is 14 residues. After removal of 3 bases from V and 4 bases from J, the junction contained 3 bases not matched to a gene. This CDR3 is CASSAGTVNEKLFF. CDR3 DNA sequence: TGTGCCAGCAGCGCTGGGACAGTTAATGAAAAACTGTTTTTT.

This clonotype was seen a few times. The rearrangement joins TRBV7-9 to TRBJ2-2; a possible D gene is TRBD1 (7 bases). The CDR3 length is 16 residues. V was trimmed by 8 bases and J by 3 bases, leaving 19 bases between them. Looked up from germline, CDR1 is SEHNR and CDR2 is FQNEAQ (reference sequence). CDR3 sequence: CASRPGDRSHTGELFF. CDR3 sequence (DNA): TGTGCCAGCCGCCCGGGGGACAGATCCCACACCGGGGAGCTGTTTTTT.

This clonotype came up a few times. V is TRBV6-1 and J is TRBJ2-1; TRBD1 matches at 7 bases. Looked up from germline, CDR1 is MNHNS and CDR2 is SASEGT. The CDR3 length is 14 residues. V lost 5 bases and J lost 1; bases outside the gene matches: 2. Here the CDR3 DNA reads TGTGCCAGCAGTAACAGGGGATCCTACAATGAGCAGTTCTTC. As protein: CASSNRGSYNEQFF.